Shown below are 23 T cell receptor beta chains from a single sample sequenced in a study of cytomegalovirus exposure and HLA in healthy donors (TCRdb year 2017). Libraries were constructed by the immunoSEQ multiplex PCR assay. A mixture of 60 forward primers for TCR Vbeta segments and 13 reverse primers for TCR Jbeta segments was used in the multiplex PCR. Drawn from immuneACCESS, this table holds only the in-frame rearrangements with V and J called that TCRdb kept. Clones are partly lost; checked studies trace under half to an unresolved V gene and leave the rest unexplained. A total of approximately 150,000 clones appear in this sample, 65% to 80% of them only once. The ten largest clones add up to around 1.6% of the sample. Sequenced input: PBMCs. The receptor source for this set is a woman in her twenties or thirties in good health and CMV-seronegative.

V and J are TRBV15 and TRBJ1-1, with a weak D call TRBD1 (5 bases). Germline V lookup: CDR1 LNHNV, CDR2 YYDKDF (reference sequence). CDR3 length: 14 residues. Trimming took off 2 bases at V and 2 bases at J, with 9 bases between the two ends. The CDR3, as DNA: TGTGCCACCAGCAGATGGGGCAGAAACACTGAAGCTTTCTTT. Its translation is CATSRWGRNTEAFF.

The sample holds a few counts of this clone. The chain uses TRBV7-9 and TRBJ2-5; TRBD2 agrees at 10 bases. Looked up from germline, CDR1 is SEHNR and CDR2 is FQNEAQ (reference sequence). The V and J ends lost 1 base and 2 bases, in that order; junction bases with no gene match: 7. The CDR3 contains 17 residues. The CDR3 loop reads CASSLGLAGVLQETQYF. CDR3 DNA: TGTGCCAGCAGCTTAGGGCTAGCGGGAGTGCTTCAAGAGACCCAGTACTTC.

This clone was counted between two and nine times. V and J are TRBV9 and TRBJ1-1; 8 bases map to TRBD1. The germline CDR1 and CDR2 sequences are SGDLS and YYNGEE. The V gene end was trimmed by 3 bases and the J gene end by 5 bases; junction bases not matched to a gene: 3. This CDR3 has 13 amino acids. CDR3 sequence: CASSGQGTTEAFF. The CDR3 DNA reads TGTGCCAGCAGCGGACAGGGGACTACTGAAGCTTTCTTT.

This clone has only one observation. The chain combines TRBV7-2 with TRBJ2-5; TRBD2 is a possible D gene (6 bases). CDR1 and CDR2 (germline): SGHTA, FQGNSA. This CDR3 comprises 15 residues. The ends were cut back, 6 bases at V and 5 bases at J, with 19 bases in the middle. CDR3 sequence (DNA): TGTGCCAGCAGAAAAGATCCCACCCGGGGGGAGACCCAGTACTTC. As protein: CASRKDPTRGETQYF.

The V and J genes are TRBV5-1 and TRBJ1-3; perhaps TRBD1 as D (6 bases). The V end lost 0 bases, the J end lost 4 bases, and 11 bases lay between the germline ends. The CDR3 runs to 15 residues. Germline assignment: CDR1 SGHRS and CDR2 YFSETQ. The CDR3 loop is CASSLAWGTGNTIYF. Here the CDR3 DNA reads TGCGCCAGCAGCTTGGCCTGGGGGACAGGAAACACCATATATTTT.

The chain is built from TRBV5-1 and TRBJ1-6; D remains ambiguous. There are 13 residues in the CDR3. Deletions cut 0 bases from V and 8 bases from J, with 6 bases between. Germline assignment: CDR1 SGHRS and CDR2 YFSETQ. The CDR3 sequence: CASSLDSYSPLHF. CDR3 DNA sequence: TGCGCCAGCAGCTTGGACAGCTATTCACCCCTCCACTTT. Filled out from reference TRBV5-1 and TRBJ1-6, the complete variable domain reads KAGVTQTPRYLIKTRGQQVTLSCSPISGHRSVSWYQQTPGQGLQFLFEYFSETQRNKGNFPGRFSGRQFSNSRSEMNVSTLELGDSALYLCASSLDSYSPLHFGNGTRLTVT.

In DNA form, the CDR3 reads TGCGCCAGCAGCTTGGTTCCAGGGGGACCCTCCACAGATACGCAGTATTTT. Its protein product is CASSLVPGGPSTDTQYF. V and J are TRBV5-1 and TRBJ2-3; TRBD1 matches at 7 bases. J gave up 2 bases and V 0 bases, and 9 bases lay outside the gene matches. Germline-derived CDR1 and CDR2 are SGHRS and YFSETQ. This CDR3 spans 17 amino acids. The full variable domain, its missing parts supplied by reference TRBV5-1 and TRBJ2-3, is KAGVTQTPRYLIKTRGQQVTLSCSPISGHRSVSWYQQTPGQGLQFLFEYFSETQRNKGNFPGRFSGRQFSNSRSEMNVSTLELGDSALYLCASSLVPGGPSTDTQYFGPGTRLTVL.

The J gene is TRBJ1-2, the V gene TRBV2, with 7 bases identical to TRBD1. V trimming: 6 bases; J trimming: 5 bases; junction bases outside the gene matches: 9. CDR1 is SNHLY, CDR2 FYNNEI, per germline. The CDR3 runs to 14 residues. The CDR3 sequence: CASRAQGTRYGYTF. DNA for the CDR3: TGTGCCAGCAGGGCACAGGGGACTCGGTATGGCTACACCTTC.

This clone was observed a single time. V is TRBV29-1 and J is TRBJ2-5; maybe TRBD1 (6 bases). V lost 8 bases, J lost 9 bases, and 19 bases lay in between. CDR1 is SQVTM and CDR2 is ANQGSEA in the germline V gene. The length of the CDR3 is 12 residues. The CDR3 DNA reads TGCAGCTCGCGAGAGGGGGAAGGGGCCCAGTACTTC. Its translation is CSSREGEGAQYF. Supplemented by reference TRBV29-1 and TRBJ2-5, the full variable domain reads SAVISQKPSRDICQRGTSLTIQCQVDSQVTMMFWYRQQPGQSLTLIATANQGSEATYESGFVIDKFPISRPNLTFSTLTVSNMSPEDSSIYLCSSREGEGAQYFGPGTRLLVL.

This clone has a handful of counts. The chain links TRBV29-1 to TRBJ1-4; weak D call: TRBD1 (5 bases). Trimming removed 4 bases from V and 0 bases from J, with 12 bases in between. Germline CDR1 SQVTM, CDR2 ANQGSEA. This CDR3 region has 15 residues. CDR3 amino acids: CSVGMTDSTNEKLFF. The CDR3 bases are TGCAGCGTTGGGATGACAGACTCAACTAATGAAAAACTGTTTTTT.

The chain couples TRBV18 to TRBJ2-5; 7 positions agree with TRBD2. CDR3 length: 15 amino acids. V lost 0 bases to trimming and J lost 6 bases; unmatched junction nucleotides: 7. Germline CDR1 reads KGHSH; CDR2 reads LQKENI. CDR3 nucleotides: TGTGCCAGCTCACCACCGGGCGGAGCGGGAAAGACCCAGTACTTC. Translation gives CASSPPGGAGKTQYF.

The chain has TRBV2 and TRBJ1-1; D possibly corresponds to TRBD1 (5 bases). This CDR3 is 12 amino acids long. Germline values: CDR1 SNHLY, CDR2 FYNNEI. The V end lost 8 bases, the J end lost 5 bases, and 12 bases lay between the germline ends. CDR3 coding DNA: TGTGCCAGCGGATGGGGGGGAACTGAAGCTTTCTTT. Its translation: CASGWGGTEAFF. The entire variable domain, with the rest obtained from reference TRBV2 and TRBJ1-1, is as follows: EPEVTQTPSHQVTQMGQEVILRCVPISNHLYFYWYRQILGQKVEFLVSFYNNEISEKSEIFDDQFSVERPDGSNFTLKIRSTKLEDSAMYFCASGWGGTEAFFGQGTRLTVV.

V usage is TRBV19 and J usage is TRBJ1-5; no clear D. Germline-derived CDR1 and CDR2 are LNHDA and SQIVND (reference sequence). Trimming cost V 5 bases and J 1 base, with 9 bases left between them. The CDR3 spans 14 residues. The CDR3 nucleotides read TGTGCCAGTAGTGACACATTCAGCAATCAGCCCCAGCATTTT. Protein: CASSDTFSNQPQHF.

This chain links TRBV13 with TRBJ2-2, with TRBD2 matching over 7 bases. This CDR3 is built from 16 residues. Germline V gene data show CDR1 as PRHDT and CDR2 as FYEKMQ (reference sequence). The V gene end was trimmed by 7 bases and the J gene end by 1 base; junction bases not matched to a gene: 9. DNA for the CDR3: TGTGCCAGCACCCTAAACGGGAGGATGAACACCGGGGAGCTGTTTTTT. Translated: CASTLNGRMNTGELFF. The full variable domain, rest sourced from reference TRBV13 and TRBJ2-2, is AAGVIQSPRHLIKEKRETATLKCYPIPRHDTVYWYQQGPGQDPQFLISFYEKMQSDKGSIPDRFSAQQFSDYHSELNMSSLELGDSALYFCASTLNGRMNTGELFFGEGSRLTVL.

The J gene is TRBJ2-1, the V gene TRBV9; TRBD2 is a possible D gene (5 bases). The germline CDR1 and CDR2 sequences are SGDLS and YYNGEE. The CDR3 spans 14 residues. Deletions cut 4 bases from V and 10 bases from J, with 18 bases between. CDR3 sequence reads: CASSPRGLLAEQFF. The CDR3 coding sequence is TGTGCCAGCAGCCCGCGAGGACTCCTTGCGGAGCAGTTCTTC.

The chain links TRBV29-1 to TRBJ2-1, with 7 bases aligning to TRBD2. This CDR3 contains 14 residues. Germline V gene data show CDR1 as SQVTM and CDR2 as ANQGSEA. V shed 5 bases, J shed 5 bases, and the junction held 9 bases outside the gene matches. For the CDR3, the DNA is TGCAGCGTTCCACTGCGTGGGAGGGACAATGAGCAGTTCTTC. Its protein product is CSVPLRGRDNEQFF.

The chain employs TRBV27 and TRBJ2-5, with 11 nucleotides matching TRBD2. The CDR3 spans 15 residues. Germline V CDR1 and CDR2: MNHEY, SMNVEV (reference sequence). J was trimmed by 5 bases and V by 6 bases; bases with no gene match: 8. The CDR3 spells CASSTLAGVGETQYF. CDR3 coding DNA: TGTGCCAGCAGCACACTAGCGGGAGTGGGTGAGACCCAGTACTTC.

This clone was observed once. The chain combines TRBV7-9 with TRBJ2-5; D may be TRBD2 (6 bases). There are 14 residues in the CDR3. The ends were cut back, 5 bases at V and 5 bases at J, with 15 bases in the middle. Germline V gene data show CDR1 as SEHNR and CDR2 as FQNEAQ (reference sequence). CDR3 amino acids: CASSPYGGRETQYF. The DNA of the CDR3 is TGTGCCAGCAGCCCCTATGGGGGGAGGGAGACCCAGTACTTC.

CDR3 amino acids: CASSRTENTGELFF. The CDR3 DNA is TGTGCCAGCAGCCGGACTGAAAACACCGGGGAGCTGTTTTTT. The V and J genes are TRBV12-1 and TRBJ2-2; TRBD2 is the table's D call and was not checked against the DNA. TRBV12-1 is a pseudogene locus. The CDR3 is 14 residues long.

The J gene is TRBJ2-7, the V gene TRBV19; 7 nucleotides line up with TRBD2. Trimming removed 4 bases from V and 0 bases from J; junction bases left unmatched: 6. The germline CDR1 and CDR2 sequences are LNHDA and SQIVND (reference sequence). The CDR3 is 15 residues long. CDR3 in DNA: TGTGCCAGTAGTAGAAGCGGGGCAAGCTCCTACGAGCAGTACTTC. Translation: CASSRSGASSYEQYF.

This sequence joins TRBV18 and TRBJ2-7; weak D call: TRBD2 (6 bases). The CDR3 spans 14 residues. V was clipped by 2 bases and J by 5 bases, with 13 bases between them. Germline V CDR1 and CDR2: KGHSH, LQKENI. CDR3 in DNA: TGTGCCAGCTCACCAACGGCTAGCGTGAACGAGCAGTACTTC. Translation gives CASSPTASVNEQYF.

There are a few counts of this clone. The chain combines TRBV7-2 with TRBJ1-1; no definite D call. Trimming took off 1 base at V and 2 bases at J, with 14 bases between the two ends. The germline V gene has CDR1 SGHTA and CDR2 FQGNSA. This CDR3 region has 16 residues. The CDR3 sequence is CASSLDAFFGNTEAFF. In DNA form, the CDR3 reads TGTGCCAGCAGCTTAGATGCATTTTTCGGTAACACTGAAGCTTTCTTT.

The rearrangement uses TRBV7-9 and TRBJ2-7, with D perhaps matching TRBD1 (5 bases). The length of the CDR3 is 13 residues. CDR1 and CDR2 from the germline V gene are SEHNR and FQNEAQ (reference sequence). V was shortened by 7 bases and J by 3 bases, with 13 bases between the two germline ends. The CDR3 is CASTAGLNYEQYF. The DNA of the CDR3 is TGTGCCAGCACAGCAGGGCTGAACTACGAGCAGTACTTC. The full variable domain, its missing parts supplied by reference TRBV7-9 and TRBJ2-7, is DTGVSQNPRHKITKRGQNVTFRCDPISEHNRLYWYRQTLGQGPEFLTYFQNEAQLEKSRLLSDRFSAERPKGSFSTLEIQRTEQGDSAMYLCASTAGLNYEQYFGPGTRLTVT.